This is a list of T cell receptor beta chains from one sample in a study of blood T cell repertoires in COVID-19. Assay used: immunoSEQ multiplex PCR; TCRdb lists only in-frame clones, some missing. The sample contains under 350,000 clones, roughly four fifths of which appear only once. The specimen sequenced was peripheral blood. The receptors come from a woman between 50 and 59 years old who had recovered from COVID-19. The CDR3 runs from the conserved cysteine through the conserved F or W. Each record gives: clone size, J gene, V gene, D gene, CDR3 protein, CDR3 DNA. A D gene is named only where the DNA matches it firmly. A clone size is listed for some rows: how often the clone was seen (once, few, many), or a class if it is expanded.

abundance: NA
j_gene: TRBJ2-3
v_gene: TRBV28
d_gene: NA
CDR3aa: CASSLVVGQKGPDTQYF
CDR3nt: TGTGCCAGCAGTTTGGTCGTCGGACAGAAAGGGCCAGATACGCAGTATTTT

abundance: NA
j_gene: TRBJ1-1
v_gene: TRBV19
d_gene: TRBD1
CDR3aa: CASRWTGGTEAFF
CDR3nt: TGTGCCAGTCGATGGACAGGGGGCACTGAAGCTTTCTTT

abundance: NA
j_gene: TRBJ2-7
v_gene: TRBV7-2
d_gene: NA
CDR3aa: CASSLGTGSYEQYF
CDR3nt: TGTGCCAGCAGCTTAGGCACAGGGTCCTACGAGCAGTACTTC

abundance: NA
j_gene: TRBJ2-1
v_gene: TRBV27
d_gene: TRBD2
CDR3aa: CARIPRAGGREEKFF
CDR3nt: TGTGCCCGCATTCCCCGAGCGGGAGGCCGGGAGGAGAAGTTCTTC

abundance: NA
j_gene: TRBJ2-1
v_gene: TRBV4-3
d_gene: NA
CDR3aa: CASSQDLADNEQFF
CDR3nt: TGCGCCAGCAGCCAAGATCTGGCCGACAATGAGCAGTTCTTC

abundance: few
j_gene: TRBJ1-4
v_gene: TRBV18
d_gene: NA
CDR3aa: CASSPRDEKLFF
CDR3nt: TGTGCCAGCTCACCCCGGGATGAAAAACTGTTTTTT

abundance: NA
j_gene: TRBJ2-1
v_gene: TRBV2
d_gene: NA
CDR3aa: CASSPAAPGISPSYNEQFF
CDR3nt: TGTGCCAGCAGTCCCGCCGCTCCGGGGATCTCCCCCTCCTACAATGAGCAGTTCTTC

abundance: NA
j_gene: TRBJ2-7
v_gene: TRBV27
d_gene: TRBD1
CDR3aa: CASSLSVAGQGYSYEQYF
CDR3nt: TGTGCCAGCAGTTTAAGCGTTGCTGGACAGGGTTACTCCTACGAGCAGTACTTC

abundance: few
j_gene: TRBJ1-6
v_gene: TRBV5-4
d_gene: NA
CDR3aa: CASSFQGMVSPLHF
CDR3nt: TGTGCCAGCAGCTTTCAGGGTATGGTTTCACCCCTCCACTTT

abundance: NA
j_gene: TRBJ2-6
v_gene: TRBV6-5
d_gene: TRBD1
CDR3aa: CATGTGSSGANVLTF
CDR3nt: TGTGCCACCGGGACAGGGAGCTCTGGGGCCAACGTCCTGACTTTC

abundance: NA
j_gene: TRBJ2-7
v_gene: TRBV27
d_gene: TRBD1
CDR3aa: CASRDPGQGAHEQYF
CDR3nt: TGTGCCAGCAGAGATCCGGGACAGGGGGCCCACGAGCAGTACTTC

abundance: NA
j_gene: TRBJ2-7
v_gene: TRBV5-4
d_gene: TRBD1
CDR3aa: CASSPQGKSNEQYF
CDR3nt: TGTGCCAGCAGCCCACAGGGGAAGAGTAACGAGCAGTACTTC

abundance: NA
j_gene: TRBJ2-1
v_gene: TRBV4-3
d_gene: TRBD2
CDR3aa: CASSQDHLAGYNEQFF
CDR3nt: TGCGCCAGCAGCCAAGATCATCTAGCGGGTTACAATGAGCAGTTCTTC

abundance: NA
j_gene: TRBJ1-1
v_gene: TRBV6-6
d_gene: NA
CDR3aa: CASAKGGEARTEAFF
CDR3nt: TGTGCCAGCGCAAAAGGGGGAGAGGCGAGAACTGAAGCTTTCTTT

abundance: NA
j_gene: TRBJ2-7
v_gene: TRBV7-2
d_gene: NA
CDR3aa: CASSRYYEQYF
CDR3nt: TGTGCCAGCAGCCGGTACTACGAGCAGTACTTC

abundance: once
j_gene: TRBJ1-2
v_gene: TRBV9
d_gene: NA
CDR3aa: CASSVEYGYGYTF
CDR3nt: TGTGCCAGCAGCGTAGAGTACGGCTATGGCTACACCTTC

abundance: NA
j_gene: TRBJ2-7
v_gene: TRBV6-5
d_gene: TRBD1
CDR3aa: CASRPGQGGEQYF
CDR3nt: TGTGCCAGCAGACCCGGACAGGGAGGCGAGCAGTACTTC

abundance: once
j_gene: TRBJ2-3
v_gene: TRBV7-3
d_gene: NA
CDR3aa: CASSLSKGDTQYF
CDR3nt: TGTGCCAGCAGCTTAAGCAAGGGGGACACGCAGTATTTT

abundance: once
j_gene: TRBJ1-1
v_gene: TRBV20-1
d_gene: NA
CDR3aa: CSSGHNTEAFF
CDR3nt: TGCAGTTCCGGACATAACACTGAAGCTTTCTTT

abundance: once
j_gene: TRBJ2-1
v_gene: TRBV5-6
d_gene: TRBD1
CDR3aa: CASSGGDRGNYYYYNEQFF
CDR3nt: TGTGCCAGCAGCGGGGGGGACAGGGGAAACTACTACTACTACAATGAGCAGTTCTTC

abundance: NA
j_gene: TRBJ1-1
v_gene: TRBV20-1
d_gene: NA
CDR3aa: CSASQWAREAFF
CDR3nt: TGCAGTGCTAGTCAATGGGCCCGAGAAGCTTTCTTT

abundance: NA
j_gene: TRBJ2-2
v_gene: TRBV7-2
d_gene: TRBD1
CDR3aa: CASIRDRANTGELFF
CDR3nt: TGTGCCAGCATCCGGGACAGGGCGAACACCGGGGAGCTGTTTTTT

abundance: NA
j_gene: TRBJ2-5
v_gene: TRBV10-3
d_gene: TRBD2
CDR3aa: CAISLGTSDQETQYF
CDR3nt: TGTGCCATCAGCTTAGGGACTAGCGACCAAGAGACCCAGTACTTC

abundance: NA
j_gene: TRBJ1-2
v_gene: TRBV4-1
d_gene: TRBD1
CDR3aa: CASSQDQGQGNYGYTF
CDR3nt: TGCGCCAGCAGCCAAGATCAGGGACAGGGGAACTATGGCTACACCTTC

abundance: NA
j_gene: TRBJ2-1
v_gene: TRBV24-1
d_gene: NA
CDR3aa: CATSRSYNEQFF
CDR3nt: TGTGCCACCAGCAGATCCTACAATGAGCAGTTCTTC

abundance: few
j_gene: TRBJ1-6
v_gene: TRBV7-9
d_gene: NA
CDR3aa: CASQGGQKNSPLHF
CDR3nt: TGTGCCAGCCAAGGAGGACAGAAGAATTCACCCCTCCACTTT

abundance: NA
j_gene: TRBJ2-1
v_gene: TRBV4-3
d_gene: TRBD2
CDR3aa: CASSQDDYRLAGGNEQFF
CDR3nt: TGCGCCAGCAGCCAAGATGACTATAGGCTAGCGGGGGGGAATGAGCAGTTCTTC

abundance: NA
j_gene: TRBJ2-3
v_gene: TRBV2
d_gene: TRBD2
CDR3aa: CASSYSSGGADTQYF
CDR3nt: TGTGCCAGCAGTTATTCTAGCGGGGGCGCAGATACGCAGTATTTT

abundance: NA
j_gene: TRBJ1-5
v_gene: TRBV4-3
d_gene: TRBD1
CDR3aa: CASSQETGTGALSNQPQHF
CDR3nt: TGCGCCAGCAGCCAAGAAACCGGGACAGGGGCGCTTAGCAATCAGCCCCAGCATTTT

abundance: NA
j_gene: TRBJ1-1
v_gene: TRBV9
d_gene: NA
CDR3aa: CASSTPGATEAFF
CDR3nt: TGTGCCAGCAGCACCCCAGGGGCCACTGAAGCTTTCTTT

abundance: NA
j_gene: TRBJ2-1
v_gene: TRBV6-5
d_gene: TRBD1
CDR3aa: CASTWDRGLDEQFF
CDR3nt: TGTGCCAGCACCTGGGACAGGGGCCTGGATGAGCAGTTCTTC

abundance: NA
j_gene: TRBJ1-3
v_gene: TRBV25-1
d_gene: TRBD1
CDR3aa: CASSELSETGRGNTIYF
CDR3nt: TGTGCCAGCAGTGAATTAAGCGAGACAGGGCGCGGAAACACCATATATTTT

abundance: NA
j_gene: TRBJ1-5
v_gene: TRBV5-1
d_gene: NA
CDR3aa: CASSLDPDGSQPQHF
CDR3nt: TGCGCCAGCAGCTTGGACCCTGACGGGAGTCAGCCCCAGCATTTT

abundance: NA
j_gene: TRBJ2-7
v_gene: TRBV9
d_gene: TRBD2
CDR3aa: CASSDGEGLGSYEQYF
CDR3nt: TGTGCCAGCAGCGATGGGGAGGGGCTAGGCTCCTACGAGCAGTACTTC

abundance: NA
j_gene: TRBJ2-7
v_gene: TRBV7-2
d_gene: TRBD1
CDR3aa: CASSLGSPVGQGYEQYF
CDR3nt: TGTGCCAGCAGCTTAGGGTCTCCCGTCGGACAGGGGTACGAGCAGTACTTC

abundance: few
j_gene: TRBJ2-7
v_gene: TRBV6-5
d_gene: TRBD1
CDR3aa: CASSYSGTGGYEQYF
CDR3nt: TGTGCCAGCAGTTACTCTGGGACAGGGGGCTACGAGCAGTACTTC

abundance: NA
j_gene: TRBJ1-1
v_gene: TRBV6-2/TRBV6-3
d_gene: NA
CDR3aa: CASSRVTFNTEAFF
CDR3nt: TGTGCCAGCAGCCGAGTTACTTTTAACACTGAAGCTTTCTTT

abundance: few
j_gene: TRBJ2-7
v_gene: TRBV7-3
d_gene: TRBD1
CDR3aa: CASSPFRDRVGWQYF
CDR3nt: TGTGCCAGCAGCCCATTCCGGGACAGGGTAGGGTGGCAGTACTTC

abundance: NA
j_gene: TRBJ2-3
v_gene: TRBV5-4
d_gene: TRBD2
CDR3aa: CASSLGPGGGTDTQYF
CDR3nt: TGTGCCAGCAGCTTGGGACCGGGGGGGGGCACAGATACGCAGTATTTT

abundance: NA
j_gene: TRBJ2-5
v_gene: TRBV18
d_gene: NA
CDR3aa: CASSPGDSEETQYF
CDR3nt: TGTGCCAGCTCACCAGGCGACAGCGAAGAGACCCAGTACTTC

abundance: NA
j_gene: TRBJ1-4
v_gene: TRBV5-1
d_gene: NA
CDR3aa: CASSLGGGKAEKLFF
CDR3nt: TGCGCCAGCAGCTTGGGCGGGGGAAAGGCGGAAAAACTGTTTTTT

abundance: NA
j_gene: TRBJ1-2
v_gene: TRBV7-2
d_gene: NA
CDR3aa: CASSFERGGGYTF
CDR3nt: TGTGCCAGCAGCTTTGAACGGGGAGGCGGCTACACCTTC